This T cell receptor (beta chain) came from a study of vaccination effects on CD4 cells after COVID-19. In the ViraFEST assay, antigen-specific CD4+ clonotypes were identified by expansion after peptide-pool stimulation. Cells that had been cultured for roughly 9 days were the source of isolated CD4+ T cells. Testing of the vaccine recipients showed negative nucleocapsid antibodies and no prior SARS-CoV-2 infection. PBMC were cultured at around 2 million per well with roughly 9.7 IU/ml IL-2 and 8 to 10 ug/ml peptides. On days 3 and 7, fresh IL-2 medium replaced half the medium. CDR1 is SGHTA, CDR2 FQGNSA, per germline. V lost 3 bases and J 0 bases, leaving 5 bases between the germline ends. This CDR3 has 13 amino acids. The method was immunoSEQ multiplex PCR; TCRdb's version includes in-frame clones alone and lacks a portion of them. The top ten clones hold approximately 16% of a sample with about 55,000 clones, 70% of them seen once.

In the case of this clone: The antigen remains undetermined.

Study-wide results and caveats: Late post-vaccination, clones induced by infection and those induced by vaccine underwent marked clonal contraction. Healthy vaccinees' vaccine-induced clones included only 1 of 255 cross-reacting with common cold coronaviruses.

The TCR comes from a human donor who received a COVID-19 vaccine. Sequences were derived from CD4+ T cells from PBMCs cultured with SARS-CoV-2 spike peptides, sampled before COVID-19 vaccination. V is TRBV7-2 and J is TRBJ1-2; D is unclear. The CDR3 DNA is TGTGCCAGCAGCTTGTCTGCTAACTATGGCTACACCTTC. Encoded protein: CASSLSANYGYTF.